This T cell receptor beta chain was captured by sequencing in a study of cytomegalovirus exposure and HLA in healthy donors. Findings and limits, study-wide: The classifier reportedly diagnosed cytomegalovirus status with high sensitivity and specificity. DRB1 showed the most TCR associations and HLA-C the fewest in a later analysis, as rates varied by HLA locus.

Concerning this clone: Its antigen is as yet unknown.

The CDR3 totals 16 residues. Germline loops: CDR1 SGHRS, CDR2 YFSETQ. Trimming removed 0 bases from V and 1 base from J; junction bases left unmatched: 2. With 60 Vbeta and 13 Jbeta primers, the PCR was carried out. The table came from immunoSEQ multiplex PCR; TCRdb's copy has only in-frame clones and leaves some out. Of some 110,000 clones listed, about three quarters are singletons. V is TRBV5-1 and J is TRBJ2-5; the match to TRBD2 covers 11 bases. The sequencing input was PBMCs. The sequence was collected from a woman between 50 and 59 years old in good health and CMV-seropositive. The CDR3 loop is CASSLALAGGQETQYF. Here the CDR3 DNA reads TGCGCCAGCAGCTTGGCCCTAGCGGGGGGCCAAGAGACCCAGTACTTC. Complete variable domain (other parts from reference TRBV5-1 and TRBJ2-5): KAGVTQTPRYLIKTRGQQVTLSCSPISGHRSVSWYQQTPGQGLQFLFEYFSETQRNKGNFPGRFSGRQFSNSRSEMNVSTLELGDSALYLCASSLALAGGQETQYFGPGTRLLVL.